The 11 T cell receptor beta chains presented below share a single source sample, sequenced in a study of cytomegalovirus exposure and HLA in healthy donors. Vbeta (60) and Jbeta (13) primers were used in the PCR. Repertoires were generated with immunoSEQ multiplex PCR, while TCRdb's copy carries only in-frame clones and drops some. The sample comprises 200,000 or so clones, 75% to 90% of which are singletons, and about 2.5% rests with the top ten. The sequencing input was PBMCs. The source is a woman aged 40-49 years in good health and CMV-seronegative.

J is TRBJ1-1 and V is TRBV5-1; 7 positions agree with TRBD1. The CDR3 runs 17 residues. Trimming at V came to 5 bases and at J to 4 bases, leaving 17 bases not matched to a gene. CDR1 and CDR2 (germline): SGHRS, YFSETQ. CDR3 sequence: CASSPFKGAGVGTEAFF. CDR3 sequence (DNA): TGCGCCAGCAGTCCCTTCAAGGGGGCAGGGGTCGGCACTGAAGCTTTCTTT. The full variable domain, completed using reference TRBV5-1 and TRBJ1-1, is KAGVTQTPRYLIKTRGQQVTLSCSPISGHRSVSWYQQTPGQGLQFLFEYFSETQRNKGNFPGRFSGRQFSNSRSEMNVSTLELGDSALYLCASSPFKGAGVGTEAFFGQGTRLTVV.

The CDR3 loop is CASSLYGPSGELFF. The CDR3, as DNA: TGTGCCAGTAGTCTCTATGGGCCGAGCGGGGAGCTGTTTTTT. The genes are TRBV19 and TRBJ2-2; D is unresolved. Trimming took 5 bases from V and 7 from J, leaving 14 bases between them. Germline CDR1 is LNHDA and CDR2 is SQIVND (reference sequence). The CDR3 extends over 14 amino acids.

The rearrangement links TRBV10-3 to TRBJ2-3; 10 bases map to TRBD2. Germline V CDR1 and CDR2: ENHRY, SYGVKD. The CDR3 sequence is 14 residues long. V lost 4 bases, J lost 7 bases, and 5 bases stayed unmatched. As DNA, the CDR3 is TGTGCCATCAGTGTGGCTAGCGGGAGCTATACGCAGTATTTT. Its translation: CAISVASGSYTQYF.

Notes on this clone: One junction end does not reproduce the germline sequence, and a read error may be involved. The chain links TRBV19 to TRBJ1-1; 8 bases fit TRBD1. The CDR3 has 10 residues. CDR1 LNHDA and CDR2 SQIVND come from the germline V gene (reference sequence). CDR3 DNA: TGCGGACAGGGGAACACTGAAGCTTTCTTT. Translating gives CGQGNTEAFF.

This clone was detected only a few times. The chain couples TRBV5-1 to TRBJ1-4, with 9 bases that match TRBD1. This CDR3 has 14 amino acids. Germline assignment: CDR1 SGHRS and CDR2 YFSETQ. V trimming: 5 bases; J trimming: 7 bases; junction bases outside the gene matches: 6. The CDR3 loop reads CASSSGTGREKLFF. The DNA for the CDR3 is TGCGCCAGCAGTTCCGGGACAGGGCGTGAAAAACTGTTTTTT.

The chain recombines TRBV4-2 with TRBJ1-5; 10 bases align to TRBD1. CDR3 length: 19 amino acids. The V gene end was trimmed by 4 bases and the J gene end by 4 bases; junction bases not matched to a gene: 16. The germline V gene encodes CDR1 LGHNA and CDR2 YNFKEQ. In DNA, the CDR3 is TGTGCCAGCAGCCCCTCCCCGGGACAGGGGACGAATGGGAATCAGCCCCAGCATTTT. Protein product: CASSPSPGQGTNGNQPQHF.

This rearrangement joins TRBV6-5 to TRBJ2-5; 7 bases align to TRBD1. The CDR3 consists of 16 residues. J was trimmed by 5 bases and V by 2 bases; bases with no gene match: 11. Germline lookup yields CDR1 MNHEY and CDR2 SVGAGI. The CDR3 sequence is CASSYRTGQDGETQYF. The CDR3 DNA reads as TGTGCCAGCAGTTACAGGACAGGACAGGACGGGGAGACCCAGTACTTC.

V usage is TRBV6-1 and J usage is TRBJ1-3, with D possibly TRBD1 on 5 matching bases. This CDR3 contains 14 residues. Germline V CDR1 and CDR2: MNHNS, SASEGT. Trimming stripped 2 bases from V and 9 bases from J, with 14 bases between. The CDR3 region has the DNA TGTGCCAGCAGTGAAAGTTGGGGGGAAGCCACCATATATTTT. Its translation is CASSESWGEATIYF.

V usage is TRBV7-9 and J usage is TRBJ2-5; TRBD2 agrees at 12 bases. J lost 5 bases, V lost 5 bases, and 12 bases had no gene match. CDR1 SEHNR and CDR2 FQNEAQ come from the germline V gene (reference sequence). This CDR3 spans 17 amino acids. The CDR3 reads CASSVGALAGGGETQYF. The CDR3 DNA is TGTGCCAGCAGCGTAGGGGCACTAGCGGGAGGCGGGGAGACCCAGTACTTC. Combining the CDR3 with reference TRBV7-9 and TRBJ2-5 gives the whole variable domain DTGVSQNPRHKITKRGQNVTFRCDPISEHNRLYWYRQTLGQGPEFLTYFQNEAQLEKSRLLSDRFSAERPKGSFSTLEIQRTEQGDSAMYLCASSVGALAGGGETQYFGPGTRLLVL.

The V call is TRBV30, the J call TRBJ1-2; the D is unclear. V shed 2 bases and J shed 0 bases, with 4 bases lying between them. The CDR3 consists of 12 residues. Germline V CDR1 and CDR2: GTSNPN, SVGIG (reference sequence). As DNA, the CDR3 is TGTGCCTGGAGTCCGGCTAACTATGGCTACACCTTC. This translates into CAWSPANYGYTF.

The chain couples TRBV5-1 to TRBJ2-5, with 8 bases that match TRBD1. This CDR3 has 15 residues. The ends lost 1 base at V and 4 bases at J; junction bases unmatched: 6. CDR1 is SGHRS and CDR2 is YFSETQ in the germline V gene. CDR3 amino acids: CASSLFRGLGETQYF. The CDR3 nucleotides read TGCGCCAGCAGCTTGTTCAGGGGGCTTGGAGAGACCCAGTACTTC. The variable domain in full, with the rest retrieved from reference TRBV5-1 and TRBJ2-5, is KAGVTQTPRYLIKTRGQQVTLSCSPISGHRSVSWYQQTPGQGLQFLFEYFSETQRNKGNFPGRFSGRQFSNSRSEMNVSTLELGDSALYLCASSLFRGLGETQYFGPGTRLLVL.